This T cell receptor (beta chain) came from a study of blood T cell repertoires in COVID-19. Study as a whole: The study drew acute and convalescent COVID-19 samples from the United States, Italy and Spain. Sources were T cells, B-cell-depleted T cells, or PBMCs; the material itself was cDNA or gDNA.

As handled by the study authors: How many nucleated cells were present was estimated from reference gene primer amplification. Sequencing used immunoSEQ multiplex PCR; TCRdb keeps in-frame clones, though not all of them. Clonal size and the V and J genes are those of that table, whereas D and trimming came from the DNA. The sample records roughly 100,000 clones, around nine tenths being singletons. CDR1 is LNHDA and CDR2 is SQIVND in the germline V gene (reference sequence). The CDR3 is made up of 15 amino acids. Trimming cost V 7 bases and J 4 bases; bases outside gene matches: 10. This clone came up once.

The sequence came from a woman older than 75 in a cohort sampled during active COVID-19. The sample comprised peripheral blood. The chain combines TRBV19 with TRBJ1-5, with TRBD1 matching over 7 bases. DNA of the CDR3: TGTGCCAGTACAATTAGCACAGGGGTTAATCAGCCCCAGCATTTT. Translation gives CASTISTGVNQPQHF. Combining the CDR3 with reference TRBV19 and TRBJ1-5 gives the whole variable domain DGGITQSPKYLFRKEGQNVTLSCEQNLNHDAMYWYRQDPGQGLRLIYYSQIVNDFQKGDIAEGYSVSREKKESFPLTVTSAQKNPTAFYLCASTISTGVNQPQHFGDGTRLSIL.